These 16 T cell receptor beta chains originate from one sample sequenced in a study of PD-L1 blockade in urothelial cancer. The time point is: pretreatment peripheral blood. The table came from immunoSEQ multiplex PCR; TCRdb's copy has only in-frame clones and leaves some out. The table has tens of thousands of clones, approximately 80% seen once. This material consisted of PBMCs, taken around atezolizumab (anti-PD-L1) treatment. The receptors stem from a man between 60 and 75 years old with urothelial cancer.

The chain is built from TRBV6-1 and TRBJ1-5; D is ambiguous. Trimming took off 5 bases at V and 3 bases at J, with 11 bases between the two ends. The CDR3 consists of 14 residues. CDR1 MNHNS and CDR2 SASEGT come from the germline V gene. CDR3 bases: TGTGCCAGCAGTTTTCCGGGGAACAATCAGCCCCAGCATTTT. Protein product: CASSFPGNNQPQHF.

The chain has TRBV5-1 and TRBJ2-7, with 11 bases aligning to TRBD1. Germline CDR1 SGHRS, CDR2 YFSETQ. The CDR3 contains 16 residues. After removal of 2 bases from V and 5 bases from J, the junction contained 9 bases not matched to a gene. The CDR3 is CASSLGQGARKNEQYF. In DNA form, the CDR3 reads TGCGCCAGCAGCTTAGGACAGGGGGCGCGTAAGAACGAGCAGTACTTC.

V gene TRBV28 combines with J gene TRBJ2-7; D is unclear. The CDR3 is 14 residues long. Trimming removed 6 bases from V and 2 bases from J, with 14 bases in between. Germline CDR1 is MDHEN and CDR2 is SYDVKM. CDR3 DNA sequence: TGTGCCAGCAGCCTCTCGCCGGTCACCTACGAGCAGTACTTC. Translation: CASSLSPVTYEQYF.

This clone was counted a few times. The chain couples TRBV9 to TRBJ1-1; TRBD1 matches at 11 bases. Germline values: CDR1 SGDLS, CDR2 YYNGEE. This CDR3 is 15 amino acids long. The V and J ends lost 4 bases and 1 base, in that order; junction bases with no gene match: 3. The CDR3 reads CASSPGTGGNTEAFF. CDR3 nucleotides: TGTGCCAGCAGCCCCGGGACAGGGGGGAACACTGAAGCTTTCTTT.

This chain joins TRBV7-9 and TRBJ1-1, with TRBD1 as a possible D gene (5 bases). V lost 2 bases and J lost 0, with 13 bases in between. The CDR3 totals 16 residues. Germline CDR1 and CDR2: SEHNR and FQNEAQ (reference sequence). The CDR3 protein is CASSLPRTYLNTEAFF. Here the CDR3 DNA reads TGTGCCAGCAGCTTACCCCGGACATATCTGAACACTGAAGCTTTCTTT.

The gene calls are TRBV6-1 and TRBJ1-1; TRBD1 is a possible D gene (5 bases). The V gene's germline CDR1 is MNHNS and CDR2 SASEGT. Trimming stripped 7 bases from V and 8 bases from J, with 14 bases between. The CDR3 totals 12 residues. The DNA for the CDR3 is TGTGCCAGCAACCCGGCAGGGCTCGAAGCTTTCTTT. Residues: CASNPAGLEAFF.

This clone showed up just once. The chain has TRBV9 and TRBJ2-7, with 7 bases aligning to TRBD1. The V gene end was trimmed by 0 bases and the J gene end by 6 bases; junction bases not matched to a gene: 9. Germline-derived CDR1 and CDR2 are SGDLS and YYNGEE. The CDR3 is made up of 15 amino acids. The CDR3 region is CASSVEQGGLSEQYF. The CDR3 DNA follows: TGTGCCAGCAGCGTAGAGCAAGGGGGCTTGAGCGAGCAGTACTTC.

This clone counts as medium-sized. Other DNA sequences in this sample translate to the same CDR3. The chain links TRBV6-1 to TRBJ1-4, with no clear D. CDR1 is MNHNS, CDR2 SASEGT, per germline. The length of the CDR3 is 15 residues. The V end lost 6 bases, the J end lost 4 bases, and 15 bases lay between the germline ends. The CDR3 loop reads CASRSERAGNEKLFF. CDR3 DNA sequence: TGTGCCAGCAGATCCGAGAGAGCGGGTAATGAAAAACTGTTTTTT.

The J gene is TRBJ1-2, the V gene TRBV7-2; D possibly corresponds to TRBD1 (5 bases). The CDR3 extends over 15 amino acids. CDR1 is SGHTA and CDR2 is FQGNSA in the germline V gene. V lost 0 bases, J lost 5 bases, and 13 bases lay in between. The CDR3 DNA reads as TGTGCCAGCAGCTTAGCTTGGGGCGCAGGGTATGGCTACACCTTC. Amino acids: CASSLAWGAGYGYTF. Complete variable domain (other parts from reference TRBV7-2 and TRBJ1-2): GAGVSQSPSNKVTEKGKDVELRCDPISGHTALYWYRQSLGQGLEFLIYFQGNSAPDKSGLPSDRFSAERTGGSVSTLTIQRTQQEDSAVYLCASSLAWGAGYGYTFGSGTRLTVV.

This chain links TRBV9 with TRBJ1-1, with 10 bases matching TRBD1. With 0 bases clipped from V and 11 bases from J, the junction kept 16 bases outside the gene matches. This CDR3 has 17 amino acids. CDR1 SGDLS and CDR2 YYNGEE come from the germline V gene. The CDR3 coding sequence is TGTGCCAGCAGCGTAGCTCCAATGACAGGGGGCATAACTGGGGCTTTCTTT. This encodes CASSVAPMTGGITGAFF.

The V and J genes are TRBV11-2 and TRBJ2-7; D gene uncertain. V lost 4 bases to trimming and J lost 5 bases, with 15 bases between them. The germline CDR1 and CDR2 sequences are SGHAT and FQNNGV. CDR3 length: 14 amino acids. This chain's CDR3 is CASSSKVSTNEQYF. The CDR3 bases are TGTGCCAGCAGCTCGAAGGTCAGCACTAACGAGCAGTACTTC.

CDR3 nucleotides: TGTGCCAGTACTATGACAGGAGGCGAACGAGAGACCCAGTACTTC. Amino acid sequence: CASTMTGGERETQYF. The chain couples TRBV19 to TRBJ2-5; maybe TRBD1 (6 bases). CDR3 length: 15 amino acids. V was cut by 7 bases and J by 4 bases, with 19 bases left in between. Germline CDR1 LNHDA, CDR2 SQIVND (reference sequence). Complete variable domain (other parts from reference TRBV19 and TRBJ2-5): DGGITQSPKYLFRKEGQNVTLSCEQNLNHDAMYWYRQDPGQGLRLIYYSQIVNDFQKGDIAEGYSVSREKKESFPLTVTSAQKNPTAFYLCASTMTGGERETQYFGPGTRLLVL.

The rearrangement joins TRBV2 to TRBJ2-7; D is ambiguous. This CDR3 contains 11 residues. Germline assignment: CDR1 SNHLY and CDR2 FYNNEI. The germline V and J ends were trimmed by 6 bases and 3 bases, with 6 bases remaining between them. The CDR3 DNA follows: TGTGCCAGCAGCCCAAACTACGAGCAGTACTTC. Protein: CASSPNYEQYF.

V usage is TRBV5-8 and J usage is TRBJ2-3; D possibly corresponds to TRBD2 (6 bases). The ends were cut back, 0 bases at V and 7 bases at J, with 18 bases in the middle. Germline lookup yields CDR1 SGHTS and CDR2 YDEGEE. The CDR3 extends over 16 amino acids. CDR3 DNA: TGTGCCAGCAGCTTGGCCGGGACTGGCCCCCGTAATACGCAGTATTTT. Its protein product is CASSLAGTGPRNTQYF.

The rearrangement uses TRBV6-1 and TRBJ1-5; 8 bases map to TRBD1. Germline values: CDR1 MNHNS, CDR2 SASEGT. This CDR3 has 15 amino acids. J was trimmed by 2 bases and V by 7 bases; bases with no gene match: 7. The CDR3 nucleotides read TGTGCCAGCATGGACAGGGAAAGCGGCAATCAGCCCCAGCATTTT. As protein: CASMDRESGNQPQHF.

The chain uses TRBV25-1 and TRBJ1-6, with D tentatively TRBD1 (6 bases). Trimming shortened V by 8 bases and J by 7 bases, and 15 bases separated the two germline ends. From germline, CDR1 is MGHDK and CDR2 SYGVNS. This CDR3 is 14 amino acids long. CDR3 loop: CASRYGGTNSPLHF. The CDR3 nucleotides read TGTGCCAGCCGTTATGGGGGCACGAATTCACCCCTCCACTTT.